These 26 T cell receptor beta chains were sequenced from one sample in a study of T cells in Graves' hyperthyroidism and ophthalmopathy. Amplified TCR beta CDR3 regions came from RNA transcripts. HTBI primers were used for first-round RT-PCR of the TCR CDR3. One entry per CDR3 protein, called by TCRdb with MiXCR from the multiplex PCR reads. The profile shows more than 350,000 distinct CDR3 sequences, roughly a sixth of them singletons. Sequenced material: blood. These receptors were collected from a woman aged 25 to 39 with Graves' hyperthyroidism that later progressed to Graves' ophthalmopathy.

This clonotype has ten or more counts. The V and J genes are TRBV12-3 or TRBV12-4 and TRBJ2-1; 16 nucleotides agree with TRBD2. This CDR3 is built from 20 residues. The junction had 15 bases not matched to a gene; V was cut back by 6 bases and J by 4 bases. This chain's CDR3 is CASSLSPGLAGGSTYNEQFF. In nucleotides, the CDR3 is TGTGCCAGCAGCCTCAGTCCGGGACTAGCGGGGGGGTCCACTTACAATGAGCAGTTCTTC.

This clonotype has ten or more counts. The gene calls are TRBV19 and TRBJ2-5; D gene ambiguous. Germline CDR1 and CDR2: LNHDA and SQIVND (reference sequence). V was shortened by 8 bases and J by 4 bases, with 8 bases between the two germline ends. The CDR3 runs 11 residues. The CDR3 loop reads CASSAGETQYF. The CDR3 nucleotides are TGTGCCAGTTCAGCCGGAGAGACCCAGTACTTC.

This clonotype was counted many times. The rearrangement joins TRBV30 to TRBJ1-2; 7 nucleotides match TRBD1. This CDR3 has 12 amino acids. Germline assignment: CDR1 GTSNPN and CDR2 SVGIG (reference sequence). With 7 bases clipped from V and 2 bases from J, the junction kept 4 bases outside the gene matches. The CDR3 protein is CAYSTGNYGYTF. The CDR3 coding sequence is TGTGCCTACTCGACAGGGAACTATGGCTACACCTTC.

This clonotype was detected many times. The V call is TRBV20-1, the J call TRBJ2-1; D is unresolved. The V end was cut by 4 bases, the J end by 4 bases, with 11 bases between. The CDR3 sequence is 13 residues long. Per the germline V gene, CDR1 is DFQATT and CDR2 is SNEGSKA (reference sequence). The CDR3 protein is CSAKRLTYNEQFF. The CDR3 DNA sequence: TGCAGTGCTAAAAGACTCACGTACAATGAGCAGTTCTTC.

This clonotype was recorded at least ten times. This chain joins TRBV28 and TRBJ1-2, with D unclear. V dropped 2 bases and J dropped 4 bases, with 17 bases sitting between them. The germline V gene encodes CDR1 MDHEN and CDR2 SYDVKM. CDR3 length: 16 amino acids. The CDR3 region is CASSLHHAKFFYGYTF. For the CDR3, the DNA is TGTGCCAGCAGTTTACACCACGCTAAGTTCTTCTATGGCTACACCTTC.

This clonotype was observed a single time. CDR3 in amino acids: CAISEASVTNTGELFF. The CDR3 nucleotides read TGTGCCATCAGTGAGGCTAGCGTAACGAACACCGGGGAGCTGTTTTTT. The chain couples TRBV10-3 to TRBJ2-2; a weak D match, TRBD2 (6 bases). Germline lookup yields CDR1 ENHRY and CDR2 SYGVKD. The CDR3 runs 16 residues. V was cut by 2 bases and J by 0 bases, with 10 bases left in between.

The chain couples TRBV5-1 to TRBJ1-4; 10 bases map to TRBD1. CDR3 size: 14 residues. V trimming: 3 bases; J trimming: 8 bases; junction bases outside the gene matches: 4. Germline CDR1 reads SGHRS; CDR2 reads YFSETQ. In DNA form, the CDR3 reads TGCGCCAGCAGCTCGGACAGGGGGAACGAAAAACTGTTTTTT. Amino acid sequence: CASSSDRGNEKLFF.

This clonotype was seen at least ten times. The chain carries TRBV6-1 and TRBJ2-2, with a tentative D call TRBD2 (5 bases). CDR1 and CDR2 from the germline V gene are MNHNS and SASEGT. CDR3 size: 17 residues. V was cut by 6 bases and J by 5 bases, with 22 bases left in between. The CDR3: CASSTKTSHASTGELFF. The CDR3 coding sequence is TGTGCCAGCAGCACAAAAACTAGTCATGCTAGTACCGGGGAGCTGTTTTTT.

The chain couples TRBV6-1 to TRBJ2-7; 8 bases agree with TRBD1. Losses at the gene ends were 10 bases for V and 0 bases for J; bases not matched to a gene: 5. Germline V gene lookup returns CDR1 MNHNS and CDR2 SASEGT. This CDR3 is 13 amino acids long. CDR3 DNA sequence: TGTGCCATCTCGGACAGGGACTCCTACGAGCAGTACTTC. It specifies CAISDRDSYEQYF.

This clonotype has at least ten counts. V gene TRBV5-8 combines with J gene TRBJ1-2; D is unclear. This CDR3 has 15 residues. Germline CDR1 SGHTS, CDR2 YDEGEE. Trimming removed 0 bases from V and 2 bases from J, with 11 bases in between. As DNA, the CDR3 is TGTGCCAGCAGCTTGGAGATTGGCAGGAACTATGGCTACACCTTC. Encoded protein: CASSLEIGRNYGYTF. The variable domain in full, completed from reference TRBV5-8 and TRBJ1-2, reads EAGVTQSPTHLIKTRGQQATLRCSPISGHTSVYWYQQALGLGLQFLLWYDEGEERNRGNFPPRFSGRQFPNYSSELNVNALELEDSALYLCASSLEIGRNYGYTFGSGTRLTVV.

This chain links TRBV2 with TRBJ2-2; the D gene is possibly TRBD1 (5 bases). Germline V CDR1 and CDR2: SNHLY, FYNNEI. The V end lost 6 bases, the J end lost 1 base, and 12 bases lay between the germline ends. This CDR3 has 15 amino acids. The CDR3 spells CASRSVGQNTGELFF. Written as DNA, the CDR3 is TGTGCCAGCAGATCAGTTGGACAGAACACCGGGGAGCTGTTTTTT.

This clonotype has only a few counts. This chain links TRBV29-1 with TRBJ2-1, with 7 bases that match TRBD2. This CDR3 has 12 residues. CDR1 is SQVTM and CDR2 is ANQGSEA in the germline V gene. V trimming: 4 bases; J trimming: 8 bases; junction bases outside the gene matches: 5. As DNA, the CDR3 is TGCAGCGTTGCCGGGGGGACGGATGAGCAGTTCTTC. It specifies CSVAGGTDEQFF.

This clonotype was counted ten times or more. This chain joins TRBV10-3 and TRBJ2-7; 9 bases line up with TRBD2. Trimming at V came to 4 bases and at J to 0 bases, leaving 10 bases not matched to a gene. CDR3 size: 17 residues. Germline-derived CDR1 and CDR2 are ENHRY and SYGVKD. CDR3 residues: CAISGSAGGPSSYEQYF. The CDR3 nucleotides are TGTGCCATCAGTGGATCAGCGGGAGGCCCTAGCTCCTACGAGCAGTACTTC.

The chain joins TRBV30 to TRBJ2-3; D is undetermined. CDR1 and CDR2 from the germline V gene are GTSNPN and SVGIG (reference sequence). V was clipped by 2 bases and J by 8 bases, with 14 bases between them. CDR3 length: 13 residues. CDR3 in DNA: TGTGCCTGGAGTCCCACTTTGTCGGGTACGCAGTATTTT. The encoded protein is CAWSPTLSGTQYF.

This clonotype appeared a few times. The rearrangement uses TRBV30 and TRBJ2-7; no clear D gene. The V gene lost 3 bases and the J gene lost 2 bases, with 11 bases spanning the gap. This CDR3 contains 13 residues. CDR1 and CDR2 (germline): GTSNPN, SVGIG (reference sequence). CDR3 in DNA: TGTGCCTGGAGCTACAGTGGACCCTACGAGCAGTACTTC. Its protein is CAWSYSGPYEQYF.

This clonotype was seen ten or more times. The chain is built from TRBV24-1 and TRBJ1-5; possible D gene TRBD1, 5 bases. The CDR3 has 16 amino acids. Trimming left V 2 bases short and J 1 base short, with 11 bases between. Germline lookup yields CDR1 KGHDR and CDR2 SFDVKD. The CDR3 nucleotides are TGTGCCACCAGTGATTCGGCCAGGGCGAGCAATCAGCCCCAGCATTTT. Its translation: CATSDSARASNQPQHF.

In this sample, this clonotype turned up many times. V is TRBV6-1 and J is TRBJ1-1; D is uncertain. With 2 bases removed from V and 1 base from J, the gap between germline ends came to 8 bases. The CDR3 totals 14 residues. Germline V gene sequence: CDR1 MNHNS, CDR2 SASEGT. The CDR3 loop reads CASSENLENTEAFF. CDR3 in DNA: TGTGCCAGCAGTGAAAACCTGGAGAACACTGAAGCTTTCTTT.

In its sample, this clonotype was seen many times. In DNA form, the CDR3 reads TGCGCCAGCAGCCACTGGGGAATGAACACTGAAGCTTTCTTT. Translated: CASSHWGMNTEAFF. The rearrangement uses TRBV4-1 and TRBJ1-1, with no clear D. The V end was cut by 3 bases, the J end by 0 bases, with 8 bases between. The CDR3 is 14 residues long. Germline values: CDR1 MGHRA, CDR2 YSYEKL.

The rearrangement uses TRBV7-9 and TRBJ2-5; a possible D gene is TRBD1 (6 bases). CDR3 length: 14 amino acids. The V end lost 1 base, the J end lost 3 bases, and 9 bases lay between the germline ends. From germline, CDR1 is SEHNR and CDR2 FQNEAQ (reference sequence). Written as DNA, the CDR3 is TGTGCCAGCAGCTTAGGGCCAGGGGAAGAGACCCAGTACTTC. Amino acid sequence: CASSLGPGEETQYF.

This clonotype was recorded at least ten times. The rearrangement joins TRBV20-1 to TRBJ2-7; 7 nucleotides match TRBD1. V lost 1 base to trimming and J lost 5 bases; unmatched junction nucleotides: 5. Per the germline V gene, CDR1 is DFQATT and CDR2 is SNEGSKA (reference sequence). The CDR3 is 13 amino acids. CDR3 coding DNA: TGCAGTGCTAGAGGACAGGGCTTCAACGAGCAGTACTTC. It codes for CSARGQGFNEQYF.

Many counts were recorded for this clonotype. The rearrangement uses TRBV12-3 or TRBV12-4 and TRBJ1-2, with 9 bases identical to TRBD1. There are 14 residues in the CDR3. V was clipped by 5 bases and J by 1 base; unmatched bases: 2. CDR3 residues: CASSGDRDNYGYTF. CDR3 in DNA: TGTGCCAGCAGTGGGGACAGGGATAACTATGGCTACACCTTC.

The chain combines TRBV29-1 with TRBJ1-2; the D gene is possibly TRBD1 (6 bases). CDR3 length: 12 residues. V lost 2 bases and J lost 8, with 12 bases in between. The germline CDR1 and CDR2 sequences are SQVTM and ANQGSEA. As DNA, the CDR3 is TGCAGCGTTGAATCGGGGGGCGGAGGCTACACCTTC. This translates into CSVESGGGGYTF.

Comment on this clonotype: The junction departs from germline at one end; a sequencing error may be responsible. The V gene is TRBV7-9, the J gene TRBJ1-5; no firm D call. Germline V gene lookup returns CDR1 SEHNR and CDR2 FQNEAQ (reference sequence). The CDR3 sequence is 16 residues long. CDR3 bases: TGTGTCAGCAGCTTAGGAGGTGGTAGGGGCAATCAGCCCCAGCATTTT. Translation: CVSSLGGGRGNQPQHF. The full variable domain, rest sourced from reference TRBV7-9 and TRBJ1-5, is DTGVSQNPRHKITKRGQNVTFRCDPISEHNRLYWYRQTLGQGPEFLTYFQNEAQLEKSRLLSDRFSAERPKGSFSTLEIQRTEQGDSAMYLCVSSLGGGRGNQPQHFGDGTRLSIL.

This chain joins TRBV30 and TRBJ2-1; 11 bases line up with TRBD2. V gave up 1 base and J gave up 2 bases; unmatched junction bases: 1. Germline-derived CDR1 and CDR2 are GTSNPN and SVGIG (reference sequence). The CDR3 is made up of 15 amino acids. The CDR3 sequence is CAWSATSGAYNEQFF. The DNA for the CDR3 is TGTGCCTGGAGTGCGACTAGCGGGGCCTACAATGAGCAGTTCTTC.

This rearrangement joins TRBV7-9 to TRBJ1-2, with D perhaps matching TRBD1 (5 bases). The CDR3 extends over 13 amino acids. V was cut by 1 base and J by 8 bases, with 11 bases left in between. Germline CDR1 SEHNR, CDR2 FQNEAQ (reference sequence). The CDR3 sequence: CASSLGPGGGYTF. The DNA of the CDR3 is TGTGCCAGCAGCTTAGGGCCGGGGGGGGGCTACACCTTC.

This clonotype was seen only a few times. This chain joins TRBV19 and TRBJ2-2; 7 positions match TRBD2. This CDR3 has 14 residues. V shed 8 bases, J shed 0 bases, and the junction held 3 bases outside the gene matches. In germline, CDR1 is LNHDA, CDR2 SQIVND (reference sequence). DNA of the CDR3: TGTGCCAGTCAGAGCGGGGCGAACACCGGGGAGCTGTTTTTT. This codes for CASQSGANTGELFF.